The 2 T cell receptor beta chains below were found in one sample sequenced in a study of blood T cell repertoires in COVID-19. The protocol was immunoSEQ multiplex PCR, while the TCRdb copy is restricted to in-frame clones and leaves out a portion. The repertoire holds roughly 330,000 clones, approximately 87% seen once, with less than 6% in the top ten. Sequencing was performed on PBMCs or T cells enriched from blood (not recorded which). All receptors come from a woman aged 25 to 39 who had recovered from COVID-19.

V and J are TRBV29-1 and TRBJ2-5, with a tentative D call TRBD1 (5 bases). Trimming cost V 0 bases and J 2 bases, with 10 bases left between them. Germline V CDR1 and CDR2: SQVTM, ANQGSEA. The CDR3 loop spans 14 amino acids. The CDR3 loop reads CSVEDSGLQETQYF. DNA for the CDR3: TGCAGCGTTGAAGATTCAGGGTTACAAGAGACCCAGTACTTC.

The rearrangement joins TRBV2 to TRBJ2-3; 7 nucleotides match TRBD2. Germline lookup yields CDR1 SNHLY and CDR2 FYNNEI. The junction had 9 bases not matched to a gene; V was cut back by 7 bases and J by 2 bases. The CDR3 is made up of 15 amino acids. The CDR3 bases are TGTGCCAGCACCCCAGCAGGGAGGGTCACAGATACGCAGTATTTT. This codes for CASTPAGRVTDTQYF.